The 15 T cell receptor beta chains in this list originate from one sample, sequenced in a study of early T cells in non-severe SARS-CoV-2 infection. TCRdb called the 5' RACE reads again in MiXCR, with one record for every CDR3 protein. The sample has roughly 54,000 distinct CDR3 sequences, roughly 5.3% seen once; the top ten hold roughly 7.1%. Sequencing was done on a sample of whole blood. The receptors were sampled from an adult who was a healthcare worker with PCR-confirmed SARS-CoV-2 infection or an uninfected control (not recorded which).

There are many counts of this clonotype. This chain links TRBV11-2 with TRBJ1-1; D uncertain. V was shortened by 5 bases and J by 0 bases, with 13 bases between the two germline ends. This CDR3 has 15 amino acids. Germline CDR1 reads SGHAT; CDR2 reads FQNNGV. The CDR3, as DNA: TGTGCCAGCAGCCCCTATGAGCCGTTGAACACTGAAGCTTTCTTT. Protein: CASSPYEPLNTEAFF.

In its sample, this clonotype was seen many times. V and J are TRBV5-6 and TRBJ1-2; D gene ambiguous. The CDR3 sequence is 11 residues long. In germline, CDR1 is SGHDT, CDR2 YYEEEE. The V and J ends lost 1 base and 7 bases respectively, with 5 bases between them. DNA of the CDR3: TGTGCCAGCAGCTTGTCTGGTGGCTACACCTTC. The encoded protein is CASSLSGGYTF.

This clonotype was recorded at least ten times. The rearrangement uses TRBV7-2 and TRBJ2-1; the D gene is possibly TRBD2 (5 bases). This CDR3 spans 14 amino acids. V lost 2 bases and J 15 bases, leaving 20 bases between the germline ends. Germline V gene data show CDR1 as SGHTA and CDR2 as FQGNSA. CDR3 nucleotide sequence: TGTGCCAGCAGCTTAAGTCCTAGCCAAACTATGCTGTTCTTC. It specifies CASSLSPSQTMLFF.

The chain combines TRBV29-1 with TRBJ1-1; TRBD1 matches 9 bases. The CDR3 is 15 residues long. V dropped 5 bases and J dropped 2; count of bases not matched to a gene: 9. CDR1 is SQVTM, CDR2 ANQGSEA, per germline. The CDR3 protein is CSVTGGRAYNTEAFF. The CDR3 DNA is TGCAGCGTTACAGGGGGCCGTGCGTACAACACTGAAGCTTTCTTT.

In this sample, this clonotype turned up many times. The chain combines TRBV6-6 with TRBJ1-1; D is unresolved. The CDR3 totals 13 residues. Trimming stripped 4 bases from V and 0 bases from J, with 6 bases between. CDR1 MNHNY and CDR2 SVGAGI come from the germline V gene (reference sequence). CDR3 protein: CASSLYLNTEAFF. The CDR3 bases are TGTGCCAGCAGTTTATATCTGAACACTGAAGCTTTCTTT.

This clonotype showed up many times. The CDR3 nucleotides read TGTGCCAGCAGTTACCTCGAGACAGGTCGACTCTTCAACGTCCTGACTTTC. Its protein is CASSYLETGRLFNVLTF. The rearrangement uses TRBV6-5 and TRBJ2-6; D possibly corresponds to TRBD1 (6 bases). This CDR3 region has 17 residues. Trimming left V 2 bases short and J 9 bases short, with 20 bases between. Germline assignment: CDR1 MNHEY and CDR2 SVGAGI.

Concerning this clonotype itself: This clone may be a read error of a much larger clone one base away. V and J are TRBV5-4 and TRBJ1-1; perhaps TRBD1 as D (5 bases). The CDR3 has 14 amino acids. The germline V gene has CDR1 SGHNT and CDR2 YYREEE (reference sequence). The CDR3 protein is CAISLGRRGAEAFF. The CDR3 DNA is TGTGCCATCAGCCTAGGCCGGCGGGGGGCTGAAGCTTTCTTT.

This clonotype was counted a few times. This chain connects TRBV29-1 to TRBJ2-1; 10 bases match TRBD2. The CDR3 contains 14 residues. V was clipped by 4 bases and J by 6 bases; unmatched bases: 6. Looked up from germline, CDR1 is SQVTM and CDR2 is ANQGSEA. CDR3 protein: CSVASGSTSNEQFF. The CDR3 region has the DNA TGCAGCGTTGCTAGCGGGAGTACGAGCAATGAGCAGTTCTTC.

This clonotype showed up many times. The CDR3 sequence is CSAITGVGPLHF. CDR3 in DNA: TGCAGTGCTATAACAGGGGTCGGGCCCCTCCACTTT. This chain connects TRBV20-1 to TRBJ1-6; 7 bases match TRBD1. This CDR3 spans 12 amino acids. J was trimmed by 13 bases and V by 4 bases; bases with no gene match: 7. The V gene's germline CDR1 is DFQATT and CDR2 SNEGSKA (reference sequence).

This clonotype has at least ten counts. This chain links TRBV4-2 with TRBJ2-7, with 10 bases fitting TRBD2. In germline, CDR1 is LGHNA, CDR2 YNFKEQ. The junction had 17 bases not matched to a gene; V was cut back by 1 base and J by 8 bases. The CDR3 is 18 amino acids. CDR3 sequence: CASSQALMGLANTNKQYF. The CDR3 region has the DNA TGTGCCAGCAGCCAAGCCCTCATGGGACTAGCGAACACCAATAAGCAGTACTTC.

The table lists this clonotype with many counts. This sequence joins TRBV5-6 and TRBJ2-7, with D perhaps matching TRBD1 (6 bases). Trimming pared 4 bases from V and 4 bases from J, leaving 12 bases between. The CDR3 has 13 residues. The germline CDR1 and CDR2 sequences are SGHDT and YYEEEE. The CDR3 DNA follows: TGTGCCAGCAGCCGTGGACAGTATTACGAGCAGTACTTC. Its protein is CASSRGQYYEQYF.

This clonotype was detected ten times or more. The chain joins TRBV19 to TRBJ2-2; TRBD1 matches 8 bases. Trimming cost V 4 bases and J 4 bases; bases outside gene matches: 5. CDR1 and CDR2 from the germline V gene are LNHDA and SQIVND (reference sequence). This CDR3 contains 15 residues. In DNA, the CDR3 is TGTGCCAGTAGTACCGGACAGGGAGGCACCGGGGAGCTGTTTTTT. It yields the protein CASSTGQGGTGELFF.

The table lists this clonotype with many counts. CDR3 nucleotide sequence: TGCAGTGCTAGCCCCAACACTGAAGCTTTCTTT. Protein product: CSASPNTEAFF. This chain connects TRBV20-1 to TRBJ1-1; D remains unclear. Trimming stripped 3 bases from V and 2 bases from J, with 4 bases between. There are 11 residues in the CDR3. Germline-derived CDR1 and CDR2 are DFQATT and SNEGSKA (reference sequence).

In this sample, this clonotype turned up many times. This chain joins TRBV6-2 or TRBV6-3 and TRBJ2-5, with 8 positions matching TRBD2. With 0 bases clipped from V and 2 bases from J, the junction kept 5 bases outside the gene matches. This CDR3 contains 16 residues. CDR1 is MNHEY and CDR2 is SVGEGT in the germline V gene. The CDR3 spells CASSYSSSGVQETQYF. In DNA form, the CDR3 reads TGTGCCAGCAGTTACTCAAGTAGCGGGGTTCAAGAGACCCAGTACTTC.

This rearrangement joins TRBV25-1 to TRBJ2-2; 8 bases agree with TRBD1. CDR1 is MGHDK and CDR2 is SYGVNS in the germline V gene. The J segment lost 4 bases and the V segment lost 8 bases, leaving 15 bases of the junction unmatched. The CDR3 length is 17 residues. CDR3 amino acids: CASGQGGGLSGTGELFF. The CDR3 coding sequence is TGTGCCAGCGGACAGGGTGGGGGGCTTTCGGGCACCGGGGAGCTGTTTTTT.